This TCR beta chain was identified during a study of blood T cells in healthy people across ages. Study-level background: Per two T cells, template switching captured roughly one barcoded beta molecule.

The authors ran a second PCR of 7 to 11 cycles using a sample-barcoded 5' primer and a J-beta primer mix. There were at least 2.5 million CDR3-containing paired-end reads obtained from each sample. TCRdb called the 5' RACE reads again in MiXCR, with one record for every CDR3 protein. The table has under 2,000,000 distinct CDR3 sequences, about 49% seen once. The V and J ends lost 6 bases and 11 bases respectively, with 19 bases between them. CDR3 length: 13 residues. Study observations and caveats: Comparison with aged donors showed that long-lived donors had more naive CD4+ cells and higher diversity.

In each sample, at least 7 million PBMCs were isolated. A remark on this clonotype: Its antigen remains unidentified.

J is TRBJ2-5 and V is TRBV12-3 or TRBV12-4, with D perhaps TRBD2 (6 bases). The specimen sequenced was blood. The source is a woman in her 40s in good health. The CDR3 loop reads CASRGTGLVVQYF. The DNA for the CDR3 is TGTGCCAGCAGAGGGACTGGGCTAGTGGTGCAGTACTTC.